One and the same sample provided the 16 T cell receptor beta chains below, sequenced in a study of OX40 agonist ivuxolimab in advanced cancers. The data were produced by immunoSEQ multiplex PCR, yet TCRdb's version contains in-frame clones alone and is incomplete. The table has tens of thousands of clones, roughly nine tenths seen once. Source: CD4+ or CD8+ T cells sorted from blood, taken in a trial of the OX40 agonist ivuxolimab. The receptor set was obtained from an adult with an advanced solid tumor such as melanoma, head and neck, liver or kidney cancer.

This clone was picked up one time. V gene TRBV9 combines with J gene TRBJ2-1; 7 nucleotides match TRBD1. This CDR3 spans 15 amino acids. Germline CDR1 is SGDLS and CDR2 is YYNGEE. The V and J ends lost 3 bases and 7 bases, in that order; junction bases with no gene match: 10. CDR3: CASSDDRARSNEQFF. CDR3 coding DNA: TGTGCCAGCAGCGACGACAGGGCGAGGTCGAATGAGCAGTTCTTC.

This CDR3 reads CASSLDLGTTYYNEQFF. The CDR3 DNA follows: TGTGCCAGCAGCTTAGACCTCGGGACTACTTACTACAATGAGCAGTTCTTC. V gene TRBV7-8 combines with J gene TRBJ2-1; 7 bases agree with TRBD2. Germline CDR1 and CDR2: SGHVS and FQNEAQ. J was trimmed by 3 bases and V by 1 base; bases with no gene match: 9. The CDR3 extends over 17 amino acids.

V is TRBV15 and J is TRBJ2-3; 12 bases align to TRBD2. From germline, CDR1 is LNHNV and CDR2 YYDKDF (reference sequence). The ends lost 5 bases at V and 0 bases at J; junction bases unmatched: 6. This CDR3 contains 17 residues. CDR3 amino acids: CATSPTGTSGSTDTQYF. CDR3 nucleotides: TGTGCCACCAGCCCTACCGGGACTAGCGGGAGCACAGATACGCAGTATTTT.

The genes are TRBV10-3 and TRBJ1-6; 10 positions match TRBD1. The germline V gene encodes CDR1 ENHRY and CDR2 SYGVKD. Trimming removed 4 bases from V and 9 bases from J; junction bases left unmatched: 6. The CDR3 consists of 15 residues. DNA of the CDR3: TGTGCCATCAGTGGGGGACAGGGGAAAAGTTCACCCCTCCACTTT. Translation: CAISGGQGKSSPLHF.

The V call is TRBV10-3, the J call TRBJ1-6, with D unclear. V was shortened by 6 bases and J by 9 bases, with 12 bases between the two germline ends. The CDR3 loop spans 13 amino acids. Germline V gene sequence: CDR1 ENHRY, CDR2 SYGVKD. CDR3 DNA sequence: TGTGCCATCAGAGCCGGGCCGACTTCACCCCTCCACTTT. The encoded protein is CAIRAGPTSPLHF.

The genes are TRBV5-4 and TRBJ2-1; 13 bases line up with TRBD2. The CDR3 contains 19 residues. The V segment lost 4 bases and the J segment 0 bases; nucleotides outside the gene matches: 10. The germline gives CDR1 SGHNT, CDR2 YYREEE (reference sequence). CDR3: CASSTGLAGAKSSYNEQFF. As DNA, the CDR3 is TGTGCCAGCAGCACCGGACTAGCGGGGGCCAAGAGCTCCTACAATGAGCAGTTCTTC.

The rearrangement joins TRBV10-3 to TRBJ2-1; 9 nucleotides agree with TRBD2. CDR3 size: 17 residues. Germline V gene data show CDR1 as ENHRY and CDR2 as SYGVKD. With V trimmed by 6 bases and J by 5 bases, 14 bases remained unmatched. The CDR3 is CAIRGALAGGPHNEQFF. CDR3 DNA: TGTGCCATCAGGGGGGCTTTGGCGGGAGGGCCCCACAATGAGCAGTTCTTC.

V gene TRBV19 combines with J gene TRBJ1-3; D may be TRBD1 (5 bases). CDR3 length: 14 residues. Germline CDR1 and CDR2: LNHDA and SQIVND (reference sequence). V was trimmed by 3 bases and J by 0 bases, leaving 6 bases between them. CDR3 sequence: CASSMGRSGNTIYF. For the CDR3, the DNA is TGTGCCAGTAGTATGGGACGCTCTGGAAACACCATATATTTT.

This clone has a single count. V gene TRBV11-3 combines with J gene TRBJ2-7; D might be TRBD1 or TRBD2, each matching 5 bases. V was cut by 3 bases and J by 6 bases, with 9 bases left in between. The CDR3 runs to 12 residues. Germline V gives CDR1 SGHNT, CDR2 YENEEA. The CDR3 loop reads CASSFSGTEQYF. The CDR3 DNA follows: TGTGCCAGCAGCTTTTCGGGGACCGAGCAGTACTTC. The variable domain in full, with the rest retrieved from reference TRBV11-3 and TRBJ2-7, is EAGVVQSPRYKIIEKKQPVAFWCNPISGHNTLYWYLQNLGQGPELLIRYENEEAVDDSQLPKDRFSAERLKGVDSTLKIQPAELGDSAVYLCASSFSGTEQYFGPGTRLTVT.

J is TRBJ2-2 and V is TRBV5-4; 7 bases agree with TRBD1. Per the germline V gene, CDR1 is SGHNT and CDR2 is YYREEE (reference sequence). Losses at the gene ends were 2 bases for V and 7 bases for J; bases not matched to a gene: 8. CDR3 length: 15 amino acids. Here the CDR3 reads CASSFTAGGGGELFF. The CDR3 nucleotides read TGTGCCAGCAGCTTCACGGCAGGGGGTGGCGGGGAGCTGTTTTTT.

The chain is built from TRBV19 and TRBJ2-3, with D possibly matching TRBD2 (7 bases). The CDR3 is 13 residues long. Germline CDR1 and CDR2: LNHDA and SQIVND (reference sequence). With 10 bases removed from V and 2 bases from J, the gap between germline ends came to 13 bases. CDR3 sequence reads: CATSGGYTDTQYF. The CDR3 bases are TGTGCCACATCGGGGGGCTACACAGATACGCAGTATTTT.

The V call is TRBV4-2, the J call TRBJ2-1; 12 bases align to TRBD2. CDR3 size: 16 residues. Per germline, CDR1 LGHNA and CDR2 YNFKEQ. Losses at the gene ends were 0 bases for V and 9 bases for J; bases not matched to a gene: 6. The CDR3 spells CASSQDQTSGSFEQFF. DNA for the CDR3: TGTGCCAGCAGCCAAGACCAGACTAGCGGGAGTTTTGAGCAGTTCTTC.

The CDR3 bases are TGTGCCTGGAGGGGGACTAGGGGGAGTACCCTCCACTTT. Amino acids: CAWRGTRGSTLHF. V gene TRBV30 combines with J gene TRBJ1-6; possible D gene TRBD1, 6 bases. The CDR3 contains 13 residues. V was clipped by 3 bases and J by 14 bases, with 17 bases between them. Germline CDR1 GTSNPN, CDR2 SVGIG (reference sequence). The full variable domain, in which reference TRBV30 and TRBJ1-6 provide the parts outside the CDR3, is SQTIHQWPATLVQPVGSPLSLECTVEGTSNPNLYWYRQAAGRGLQLLFYSVGIGQISSEVPQNLSASRPQDRQFILSSKKLLLSDSGFYLCAWRGTRGSTLHFGNGTRLTVT.

The genes are TRBV5-1 and TRBJ2-1; D not resolved. The CDR3 loop spans 12 amino acids. CDR1 is SGHRS, CDR2 YFSETQ, per germline. Trimming took 7 bases from V and 7 from J, leaving 12 bases between them. The CDR3 loop is CASGLVANEQFF. In DNA form, the CDR3 reads TGCGCCAGCGGCCTGGTTGCGAATGAGCAGTTCTTC.

The chain is built from TRBV29-1 and TRBJ1-1; TRBD1 might be the D (5 bases). The CDR3 is 16 amino acids. Trimming took off 6 bases at V and 4 bases at J, with 24 bases between the two ends. Germline-derived CDR1 and CDR2 are SQVTM and ANQGSEA. In DNA form, the CDR3 reads TGCAGCGTGGCCCGAACCGGGTCGGGGGTCGGCACTGAAGCTTTCTTT. Translated: CSVARTGSGVGTEAFF.

This rearrangement joins TRBV29-1 to TRBJ2-7, with D possibly TRBD2 on 6 matching bases. Trimming took 1 base from V and 2 from J, leaving 9 bases between them. Germline CDR1 reads SQVTM; CDR2 reads ANQGSEA. The CDR3 has 13 residues. The CDR3 is CSVEGTTTYEQYF. In DNA form, the CDR3 reads TGCAGCGTTGAAGGGACTACAACCTACGAGCAGTACTTC.